A single sample is the source of the 18 T cell receptor beta chains below, sequenced in a study of T cell responses to AZD1222 COVID-19 vaccine. The repertoire was sequenced with immunoSEQ multiplex PCR; TCRdb's copy has only in-frame clones and lacks some. The sample includes about 180,000 clones, 80% to 90% of them seen just once. Sequences were derived from peripheral blood, sampled on day 0 of AZD1222 vaccination. All receptors derive from an adult in good health.

The rearrangement links TRBV5-1 to TRBJ2-6; tentative D call: TRBD1 (6 bases). Germline loops: CDR1 SGHRS, CDR2 YFSETQ. Trimming shortened V by 5 bases and J by 3 bases, and 9 bases separated the two germline ends. There are 14 residues in the CDR3. CDR3 region: CASRAGVGANVLTF. The CDR3 DNA is TGCGCCAGCAGAGCAGGGGTTGGGGCCAACGTCCTGACTTTC.

In its sample, this clone was seen a few times. This chain connects TRBV6-5 to TRBJ2-5; tentative D call: TRBD1 (6 bases). Germline loops: CDR1 MNHEY, CDR2 SVGAGI. The CDR3 consists of 14 residues. Trimming stripped 10 bases from V and 0 bases from J, with 15 bases between. The CDR3 here is CAIFERGYQETQYF. As DNA, the CDR3 is TGTGCCATCTTTGAGAGGGGGTACCAAGAGACCCAGTACTTC.

This clone has at least ten counts. This chain connects TRBV6-5 to TRBJ2-7; TRBD1 aligns across 7 bases. CDR1 is MNHEY and CDR2 is SVGAGI in the germline V gene. The CDR3 runs 13 residues. V was pared by 5 bases and J by 3 bases, with 4 bases of the junction left unmatched. This CDR3 reads CASSKRQGYEQYV. Written as DNA, the CDR3 is TGTGCCAGCAGTAAACGACAGGGCTACGAGCAGTACGTC.

The chain carries TRBV19 and TRBJ2-3; D remains ambiguous. Germline V CDR1 and CDR2: LNHDA, SQIVND (reference sequence). The CDR3 length is 12 residues. V was trimmed by 7 bases and J by 4 bases, leaving 9 bases between them. CDR3 loop: CASTRPPDTQYF. CDR3 nucleotide sequence: TGTGCCAGTACGCGACCTCCAGATACGCAGTATTTT.

V gene TRBV27 combines with J gene TRBJ1-2; tentative D call: TRBD1 (5 bases). The germline V gene encodes CDR1 MNHEY and CDR2 SMNVEV (reference sequence). This CDR3 comprises 13 residues. V lost 2 bases and J lost 8, with 12 bases in between. The CDR3: CASSLQGVDGYTF. In nucleotides, the CDR3 is TGTGCCAGCAGTTTACAGGGAGTCGACGGCTACACCTTC.

J is TRBJ1-6 and V is TRBV10-3; 7 bases align to TRBD1. V lost 6 bases to trimming and J lost 16 bases; unmatched junction nucleotides: 18. Per germline, CDR1 ENHRY and CDR2 SYGVKD. The CDR3 spans 15 residues. CDR3 DNA sequence: TGTGCCATCAGGCTGACAGGGCCCGGGATTATGAAACTCCACTTT. The encoded protein is CAIRLTGPGIMKLHF.

This clone was counted only a few times. This chain connects TRBV27 to TRBJ2-2; 13 bases agree with TRBD2. Germline values: CDR1 MNHEY, CDR2 SMNVEV (reference sequence). This CDR3 is 16 amino acids long. V shed 2 bases, J shed 7 bases, and the junction held 4 bases outside the gene matches. CDR3 in amino acids: CASSLTSGGAVGELFF. CDR3 nucleotide sequence: TGTGCCAGCAGTTTAACTAGCGGGGGGGCCGTCGGGGAGCTGTTTTTT.

This clone has a handful of counts. The chain employs TRBV21-1 and TRBJ2-7; the DNA was not compared with TRBD1, the D call given in the table. TRBV21-1 is given as a pseudogene. The CDR3 has 17 residues. The CDR3 DNA follows: TGTGCCAGCAGCACTAAAACCGGGACAGGGGGTTTCCACGAGCAGTACGTC. Translation gives CASSTKTGTGGFHEQYV.

This CDR3 reads CASRDWTYEQYV. CDR3 DNA: TGTGCCAGCCGGGATTGGACCTACGAGCAGTACGTC. The J gene is TRBJ2-7, the V gene TRBV6-6; a possible D gene is TRBD2 (5 bases). Trimming cost V 8 bases and J 2 bases, with 10 bases left between them. Looked up from germline, CDR1 is MNHNY and CDR2 is SVGAGI (reference sequence). The CDR3 runs to 12 residues.

This chain connects TRBV9 to TRBJ2-2; D may be TRBD2 (5 bases). V lost 3 bases and J 7 bases, leaving 10 bases between the germline ends. The CDR3 is 13 amino acids. CDR1 is SGDLS and CDR2 is YYNGEE in the germline V gene. The CDR3 coding sequence is TGTGCCAGCAGCGCCCGAGGAGGCGGGGAGCTGTTTTTT. It yields the protein CASSARGGGELFF.

This clone was recorded only once. The genes are TRBV6-5 and TRBJ2-7, with 8 bases identical to TRBD1. The V and J ends lost 6 bases and 6 bases, in that order; junction bases with no gene match: 7. CDR1 MNHEY and CDR2 SVGAGI come from the germline V gene. The CDR3 extends over 13 amino acids. CDR3 nucleotide sequence: TGTGCCAGCAGAGAGACAGGGGCAGGCGAGCAGTACGTC. This encodes CASRETGAGEQYV.

The rearrangement links TRBV4-3 to TRBJ1-5; 9 nucleotides align to TRBD1. After removal of 2 bases from V and 6 bases from J, the junction contained 11 bases not matched to a gene. The CDR3 covers 17 residues. Germline lookup yields CDR1 LGHNA and CDR2 YSLEER. CDR3 loop: CASSQSRGQGSGQPQHF. In DNA, the CDR3 is TGCGCCAGCAGCCAATCAAGGGGACAGGGTTCGGGTCAGCCCCAGCATTTT.

This sequence joins TRBV5-1 and TRBJ2-3; D remains unclear. There are 14 residues in the CDR3. V lost 5 bases to trimming and J lost 2 bases, with 12 bases between them. Per germline, CDR1 SGHRS and CDR2 YFSETQ. The CDR3 region has the DNA TGCGCCAGCAGAGCCACTACTCCCACAGATACGCAGTATTTT. Translating gives CASRATTPTDTQYF.

This rearrangement joins TRBV20-1 to TRBJ2-7, with D perhaps TRBD2 (5 bases). Deletions cut 3 bases from V and 3 bases from J, with 9 bases between. This CDR3 region has 12 residues. Germline CDR1 reads DFQATT; CDR2 reads SNEGSKA (reference sequence). CDR3 bases: TGCAGTGCTAGTGGACTTAACTACGAGCAGTACTTC. Its protein is CSASGLNYEQYF.

For the CDR3, the DNA is TGTGCCAGCACCGGACAGAGCAATCAGCCCCAGCATTTT. Translated: CASTGQSNQPQHF. The chain joins TRBV2 to TRBJ1-5; maybe TRBD1 (6 bases). Trimming took off 7 bases at V and 1 base at J, with 8 bases between the two ends. Per the germline V gene, CDR1 is SNHLY and CDR2 is FYNNEI. The CDR3 is 13 amino acids.

The chain combines TRBV5-4 with TRBJ2-5; 7 nucleotides agree with TRBD1. The CDR3 runs 15 residues. The V segment lost 2 bases and the J segment 2 bases; nucleotides outside the gene matches: 6. In germline, CDR1 is SGHNT, CDR2 YYREEE (reference sequence). The CDR3 region has the DNA TGTGCCAGCAGCTTCCGGGACAGACAACAAGAGACCCAGTACTTC. Amino acids: CASSFRDRQQETQYF.

A few counts support this clone. The chain links TRBV9 to TRBJ1-4; D is ambiguous. The V gene's germline CDR1 is SGDLS and CDR2 YYNGEE. V lost 4 bases and J 7 bases, leaving 17 bases between the germline ends. There are 15 residues in the CDR3. CDR3 sequence reads: CASSPPGSKAEKLFF. The DNA of the CDR3 is TGTGCCAGCAGCCCCCCGGGGAGTAAGGCTGAAAAACTGTTTTTT.

The rearrangement uses TRBV5-4 and TRBJ2-2, with D maybe TRBD2 (5 bases). V shed 4 bases and J shed 0 bases, with 16 bases lying between them. This CDR3 is built from 17 residues. The V gene's germline CDR1 is SGHNT and CDR2 YYREEE (reference sequence). The CDR3: CASSLKPGSANTGELFF. The CDR3 DNA reads TGTGCCAGCAGCCTCAAGCCGGGGAGCGCGAACACCGGGGAGCTGTTTTTT.